Presented here are 9 T cell receptor beta chains from one specimen sequenced in a study of Graves' ophthalmopathy and Graves' hyperthyroidism. The authors amplified TCR beta CDR3 regions from RNA transcripts. The first-round RT-PCR employed HTBI primers together with the Qiagen OneStep RT-PCR kit. A multiplex PCR was then performed as the second round. TCRdb analysed the multiplex PCR reads with MiXCR anew, one entry per CDR3 protein. The repertoire includes 580,000 or so distinct CDR3 sequences, approximately 35% of them detected once, and over 3.5% sits in the top ten. Material: peripheral blood or thyroid tissue (not recorded which). The receptors derive from an adult man with Graves' hyperthyroidism.

This clonotype was seen repeatedly, ten times or more. This chain uses TRBV20-1 with TRBJ2-7, with D perhaps being TRBD1 or TRBD2 (5 bases each). The V gene lost 6 bases and the J gene lost 6 bases, with 21 bases spanning the gap. The CDR3 runs 14 residues. In germline, CDR1 is DFQATT, CDR2 SNEGSKA (reference sequence). The CDR3 loop reads CSAKTTGPNLEQYF. For the CDR3, the DNA is TGCAGTGCAAAGACTACGGGACCGAACCTCGAGCAGTACTTC.

The table lists this clonotype with many counts. The chain combines TRBV10-3 with TRBJ2-5; 7 positions match TRBD1. This CDR3 region has 13 residues. Germline lookup yields CDR1 ENHRY and CDR2 SYGVKD. The V gene end was trimmed by 4 bases and the J gene end by 8 bases; junction bases not matched to a gene: 7. The CDR3 nucleotides are TGTGCCATCAGTGTTGACAGGGACGAAACCCAGTACTTC. This sequence encodes CAISVDRDETQYF.

This clonotype was observed at least ten times. The genes are TRBV5-8 and TRBJ2-5, with D tentatively TRBD2 (6 bases). The V gene lost 3 bases and the J gene lost 5 bases, with 17 bases spanning the gap. Germline values: CDR1 SGHTS, CDR2 YDEGEE. The CDR3 runs 15 residues. In DNA, the CDR3 is TGTGCCAGCAGCTCCATGGGAACAAGCGGGGAGACCCAGTACTTC. It yields the protein CASSSMGTSGETQYF.

The chain carries TRBV29-1 and TRBJ2-7, with 7 bases identical to TRBD1. The CDR3 covers 13 residues. Trimming at V came to 2 bases and at J to 5 bases, leaving 6 bases not matched to a gene. Looked up from germline, CDR1 is SQVTM and CDR2 is ANQGSEA. CDR3 sequence: CSVERDREHEQYF. The DNA of the CDR3 is TGCAGCGTTGAACGGGACAGAGAGCACGAGCAGTACTTC.

This clonotype was picked up one time. This sequence joins TRBV5-5 and TRBJ2-5; 11 positions match TRBD1. This CDR3 is 15 amino acids long. The J segment lost 5 bases and the V segment lost 3 bases, leaving 6 bases of the junction unmatched. Germline CDR1 reads SGHKS; CDR2 reads YYEKEE (reference sequence). CDR3 protein: CASSSDRGLYETQYF. The CDR3 bases are TGTGCCAGCAGCTCGGACAGGGGGCTGTACGAGACCCAGTACTTC.

This clonotype has more than one count but fewer than ten. The chain joins TRBV30 to TRBJ1-5, with D tentatively TRBD1 (6 bases). V was clipped by 4 bases and J by 4 bases, with 8 bases between them. This CDR3 spans 12 amino acids. Germline loops: CDR1 GTSNPN, CDR2 SVGIG (reference sequence). DNA of the CDR3: TGTGCCTGGAACCAGGGGAATCAGCCCCAGCATTTT. Amino acid sequence: CAWNQGNQPQHF.

V gene TRBV29-1 combines with J gene TRBJ2-7; D uncertain. The V gene lost 5 bases and the J gene lost 3 bases, with 8 bases spanning the gap. The CDR3 has 11 residues. CDR1 and CDR2 from the germline V gene are SQVTM and ANQGSEA. CDR3 bases: TGCAGCGTTCTAACGTACTACGAGCAGTACTTC. It codes for CSVLTYYEQYF.

As to this clonotype: The junction departs from the called germline gene at one end, perhaps through a read error. The chain uses TRBV10-3 and TRBJ2-2; D is perhaps TRBD1 (6 bases). The CDR3 is 16 amino acids. CDR1 ENHRY and CDR2 SYGVKD come from the germline V gene. The CDR3 DNA reads as TGTGCCAGCACCCGGACGACAGGTGCGAACACCCGGGAGCTGTTTTTT. Encoded protein: CASTRTTGANTRELFF.

J is TRBJ1-2 and V is TRBV7-9; TRBD1 matches 10 bases. This CDR3 comprises 16 residues. CDR1 SEHNR and CDR2 FQNEAQ come from the germline V gene (reference sequence). With V trimmed by 5 bases and J by 1 base, 7 bases remained unmatched. For the CDR3, the DNA is TGTGCCAGCAGCACCGGGACAGGGGACCATAACTATGGCTACACCTTC. This sequence encodes CASSTGTGDHNYGYTF. Together with reference TRBV7-9 and TRBJ1-2, the CDR3 gives the full variable domain: DTGVSQNPRHKITKRGQNVTFRCDPISEHNRLYWYRQTLGQGPEFLTYFQNEAQLEKSRLLSDRFSAERPKGSFSTLEIQRTEQGDSAMYLCASSTGTGDHNYGYTFGSGTRLTVV.